The present TCR beta chain was sequenced within a study of T cells in Graves' hyperthyroidism and ophthalmopathy (dated by TCRdb to about 2019). For the wider study: Peripheral blood was sampled at the time of initial diagnosis, prior to any treatment. TCR V-J signatures able to tell the groups apart were searched for in a discovery cohort of approximately 95 patients, of whom 43 had Graves' ophthalmopathy and about 60 had stable Graves' hyperthyroidism. An independent validation cohort of some 18 hyperthyroidism patients and approximately 16 patients who later progressed to ophthalmopathy tested prospective prediction of ophthalmopathy. For training and testing, the approximately 97 patients in the discovery cohort were randomly divided in a 7:3 ratio. In addition, the study compared T-cell repertoires in thyroid tissue and in blood from roughly 6 Graves' hyperthyroidism patients. Once sampling was done, hyperthyroidism patients were given methimazole at a starting dose of 30 mg daily, whereas ophthalmopathy patients were given high-dose intravenous methylprednisolone. TCR Vbeta CDR3 sequencing of roughly 140 peripheral blood samples (over 40 ophthalmopathy, about 80 hyperthyroidism and some 17 progressor patients) is reported in the paper. Study-wide findings and limitations: In validation, progression to ophthalmopathy was predicted by the model with approximately 67% sensitivity and 72% to 85% specificity, a median of 6.5 months before onset. Most expanded thyroid clonotypes (frequency above 0.001) were also detected in blood, a finding suggesting that blood repertoires may reflect thyroid immune responses. No statistical method was used to fix the sample size in advance, and group allocation was not hidden from the investigators. A 13 V-J signature model separated ophthalmopathy from stable hyperthyroidism, with about 90% sensitivity and approximately 81% specificity in cross-validation and 80%/75% in testing.

Ophthalmopathy patients had moderately to severely active disease, Clinical Activity Score of at least 3, NOSPECS grade of at least 4, and duration under 3 months. Exclusion was applied to patients with uncontrolled infections, other autoimmune diseases, pregnancy or lactation. Diagnoses were based on clinical symptoms, serum thyroxine and TRAb, thyroid ultrasound and orbital computed tomography. PBMCs were separated from roughly 10 ml of fresh peripheral blood using Ficoll-Paque density gradient centrifugation. Trizol reagent was used to extract total RNA, and RNA quality was then checked on an Agilent 2100 Bioanalyzer. TCR beta CDR3 regions were amplified from RNA transcripts. For the first round of RT-PCR on the TCR CDR3, the HTBI primer set was used together with the Qiagen OneStep RT-PCR kit. Libraries were constructed in a second round of multiplex PCR, after which size selection and purification were performed. Paired-end sequencing of the libraries was performed with 100 bp reads on an Illumina HiSeq2000. Per the authors' processing: Raw data were processed with SOAPnuke, discarding reads with adapters, uncalled bases, mean Phred below 15, or no exact constant-primer or identifier match. COPE v1.2.5 was used to merge the high-quality paired reads, and each unique nucleotide sequence was defined as a clonotype. Clonotypes were aligned to IMGT TRBV, TRBD and TRBJ reference segments using MiTCR v1.1. The analysis was restricted to V-J combinations with a frequency above 0.0001, which together covered around 99% of the repertoires. A TCS score was defined as the ratio of F50 (clonal expansion) to E x V (chaos), with BLOSUM62-based TCRdist applied between CDR3 peptides within each V-J. Welch's t-statistics and random forest reduced 514 V-J features to 10 to 15, which were used in a naive Bayes classifier (R e1071). TCRdb handled the public reads itself, with Q25 trimming in fastp and clone calling in MiXCR, and kept productive beta chains. Merged by CDR3 protein, the rows form single entries marked with the most common genes and DNA. TCRdb, rather than the study authors, made the V and J calls. The sample table records about 640,000 distinct CDR3 sequences; under 25% of these occur just once. 34% of the sample is taken by the ten largest.

Trimming takes 3 bases from V and 10 bases from J, and the germline ends sit 10 bases apart. CDR1 and CDR2 are read off the germline V gene (reference sequence) as LNHNV and YYDKDF. The CDR3 spans 12 residues, from the cysteine through the phenylalanine. CDR3 DNA is the only sequence kept; it has 36 bases, read in frame from the first base. A note on this clonotype: Its antigen target is currently unknown. Base qualities are not recorded, but no much larger clone differs from it by a single base.

This clonotype was sampled from a man aged 25 to 45 with Graves' ophthalmopathy. The sequenced sample consisted of blood. The chain joins TRBV15 to TRBJ2-1; TRBD1 is a possible D gene, resting on 5 matching bases. The encoded CDR3 is CATSSRDSEQFF. Read as DNA, the sequence is TGTGCCACCAGCAGTAGAGACAGCGAGCAGTTCTTC.